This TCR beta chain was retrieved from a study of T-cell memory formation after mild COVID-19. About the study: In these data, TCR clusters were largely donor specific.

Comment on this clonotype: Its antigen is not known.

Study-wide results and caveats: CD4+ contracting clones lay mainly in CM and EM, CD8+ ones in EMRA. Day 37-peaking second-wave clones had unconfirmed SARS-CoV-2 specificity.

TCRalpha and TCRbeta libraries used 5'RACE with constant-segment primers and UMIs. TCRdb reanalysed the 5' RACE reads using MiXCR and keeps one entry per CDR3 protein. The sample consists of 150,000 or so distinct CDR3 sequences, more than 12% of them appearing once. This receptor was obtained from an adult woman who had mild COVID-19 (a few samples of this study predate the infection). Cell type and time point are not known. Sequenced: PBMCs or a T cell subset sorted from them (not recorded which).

For the CDR3, the DNA is TGCGCCAGCAGCCAACTCGGAGAGGGAGAGACCCAGTACTTC. It translates to CASSQLGEGETQYF. The rearrangement uses TRBV4-1 and TRBJ2-5; D is possibly TRBD2 (5 bases). Trimming shortened V by 2 bases and J by 4 bases, and 11 bases separated the two germline ends. Germline V gene lookup returns CDR1 MGHRA and CDR2 YSYEKL. This CDR3 contains 14 residues.